The TCR beta chain described here comes from a study of cytomegalovirus exposure and HLA in healthy donors. Findings and limits, study-wide: A later analysis, which compared TCR beta chains of equal frequency, found the HLA-associated ones more clonally expanded. Despite most TCR sequences being rare, some public TCRs occurred in many donors. As was reported, the HLA-A and HLA-B alleles of most subjects were accurately predicted from TCR beta sequences.

The CDR3 is made up of 16 amino acids. Trimming cost V 7 bases and J 0 bases; bases outside gene matches: 12. The germline V gene has CDR1 SEHNR and CDR2 FQNEAQ (reference sequence). The table lists this clone with a count of one. The target antigen is unknown. Researchers ran the PCR with 60 Vbeta and 13 Jbeta primers. The protocol was immunoSEQ multiplex PCR, while the TCRdb copy is restricted to in-frame clones and leaves out a portion. The profile shows fewer than 200,000 clones, about 88% of them singletons. The receptor comes from a girl under two years old in good health and CMV-seronegative. The material sequenced was PBMCs. The genes are TRBV7-9 and TRBJ2-7; 7 nucleotides align to TRBD2. Written as DNA, the CDR3 is TGTGCCAGCACCAAGCCGGCGGGCGGGAGCTCCTACGAGCAGTACTTC. It yields the protein CASTKPAGGSSYEQYF.